This is a list of T cell receptor beta chains from one sample in a study of cytomegalovirus exposure and HLA in healthy donors. Using immunoSEQ multiplex PCR, the repertoire was profiled, and TCRdb retains in-frame clones only, with some absent. The sample includes 68,000 or so clones, approximately 91% seen only once; the top ten take 3% to 3.5%. Material: PBMCs. These receptors originate from a man in his late teens or twenties in good health and CMV-seronegative. CDR3s include the opening cysteine and the closing phenylalanine or tryptophan. A D gene is named only where the DNA matches it firmly. Clone size is not always given. Where it is, it says once, few, many or a class for expanded clones.

>NA|13|TRBV28|TRBJ2-7|TRBD1
CASSPDRVREQYF
TGTGCCAGCAGCCCGGACAGGGTCCGCGAGCAGTACTTC
>NA|16|TRBV5-6|TRBJ2-3|NA
CASSLAGAVGTDTQYF
TGTGCCAGCAGCTTGGCCGGAGCCGTGGGCACAGATACGCAGTATTTT
>NA|15|TRBV2|TRBJ2-7|NA
CASSRERGVTYEQYF
TGTGCCAGCAGCCGGGAGAGGGGTGTCACCTACGAGCAGTACTTC
>NA|16|TRBV7-3|TRBJ2-3|NA
CASSLDDGTTPDTQYF
TGTGCCAGCAGCTTAGATGATGGGACAACTCCAGATACGCAGTATTTT
>NA|17|TRBV18|TRBJ1-3|NA
CASSPSSGQSSGNTIYF
TGTGCCAGCTCACCAAGCTCCGGACAAAGCTCTGGAAACACCATATATTTT
>NA|15|TRBV7-9|TRBJ2-5|NA
CASSRDNGGQETQYF
TGTGCCAGCAGCCGAGACAACGGAGGACAAGAGACCCAGTACTTC
>once|15|TRBV28|TRBJ2-3|TRBD2
CASSFGGSSQDTQYF
TGTGCCAGCAGCTTCGGGGGGTCCTCACAAGATACGCAGTATTTT
>NA|13|TRBV15|TRBJ1-2|NA
CATSREMTGFYTF
TGTGCCACCAGCAGAGAGATGACAGGCTTCTACACCTTC
>NA|13|TRBV29-1|TRBJ2-1|NA
CSVELAPIIEQFF
TGCAGCGTTGAGCTAGCCCCTATTATTGAGCAGTTCTTC
>few|14|TRBV7-2|TRBJ1-5|TRBD1
CASSSTGLYQPQHF
TGTGCCAGCAGCTCGACAGGGTTATATCAGCCCCAGCATTTT
>NA|16|TRBV28|TRBJ1-1|TRBD1
CASSLRLGQANTEAFF
TGTGCCAGCAGTTTACGGTTAGGACAGGCCAACACTGAAGCTTTCTTT